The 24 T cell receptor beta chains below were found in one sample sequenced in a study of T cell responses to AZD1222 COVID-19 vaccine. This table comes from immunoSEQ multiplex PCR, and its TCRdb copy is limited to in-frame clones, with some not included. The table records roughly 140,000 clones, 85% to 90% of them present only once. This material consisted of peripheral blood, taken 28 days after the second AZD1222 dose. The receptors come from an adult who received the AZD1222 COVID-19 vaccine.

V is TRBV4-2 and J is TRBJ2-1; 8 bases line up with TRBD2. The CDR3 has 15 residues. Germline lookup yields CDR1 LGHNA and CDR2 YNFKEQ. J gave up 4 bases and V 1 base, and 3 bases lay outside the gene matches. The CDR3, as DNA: TGTGCCAGCAGCCAAGTGACTAGCGAGTACAATGAGCAGTTCTTC. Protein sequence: CASSQVTSEYNEQFF.

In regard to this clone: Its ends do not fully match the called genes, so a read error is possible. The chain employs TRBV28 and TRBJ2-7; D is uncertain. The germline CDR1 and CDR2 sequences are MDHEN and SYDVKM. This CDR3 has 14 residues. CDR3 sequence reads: CASSEQSVSSEQYF. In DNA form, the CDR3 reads TGTGCCAGCAGTGAGCAATCGGTCTCCTCCGAGCAGTACTTC.

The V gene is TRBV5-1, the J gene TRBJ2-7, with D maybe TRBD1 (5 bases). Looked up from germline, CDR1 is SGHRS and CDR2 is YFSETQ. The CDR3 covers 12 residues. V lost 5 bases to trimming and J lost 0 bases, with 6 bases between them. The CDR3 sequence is CASRQDSYEQYF. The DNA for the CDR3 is TGCGCCAGCAGACAGGACTCCTACGAGCAGTACTTC.

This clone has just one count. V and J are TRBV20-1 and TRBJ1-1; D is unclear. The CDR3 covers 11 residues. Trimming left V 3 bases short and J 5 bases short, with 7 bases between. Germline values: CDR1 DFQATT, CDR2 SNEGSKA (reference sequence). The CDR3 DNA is TGCAGTGCTAGGCGGGATACTGAAGCTTTCTTT. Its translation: CSARRDTEAFF.

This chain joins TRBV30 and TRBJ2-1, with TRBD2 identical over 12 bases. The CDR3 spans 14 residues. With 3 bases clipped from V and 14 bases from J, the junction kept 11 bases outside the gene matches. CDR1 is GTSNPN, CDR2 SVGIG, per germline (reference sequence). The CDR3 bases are TGTGCCTGGAGGACTAGCGGGGGAGGCAGGAAAGAGTTCTTC. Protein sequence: CAWRTSGGGRKEFF. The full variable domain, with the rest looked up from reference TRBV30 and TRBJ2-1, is SQTIHQWPATLVQPVGSPLSLECTVEGTSNPNLYWYRQAAGRGLQLLFYSVGIGQISSEVPQNLSASRPQDRQFILSSKKLLLSDSGFYLCAWRTSGGGRKEFFGPGTRLTVL.

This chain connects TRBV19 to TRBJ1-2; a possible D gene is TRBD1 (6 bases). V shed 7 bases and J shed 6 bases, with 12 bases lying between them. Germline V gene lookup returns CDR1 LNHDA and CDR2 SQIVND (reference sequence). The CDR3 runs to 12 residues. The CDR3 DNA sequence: TGTGCCAGTAAGGGGGTGCGAAATGGCTACACCTTC. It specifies CASKGVRNGYTF.

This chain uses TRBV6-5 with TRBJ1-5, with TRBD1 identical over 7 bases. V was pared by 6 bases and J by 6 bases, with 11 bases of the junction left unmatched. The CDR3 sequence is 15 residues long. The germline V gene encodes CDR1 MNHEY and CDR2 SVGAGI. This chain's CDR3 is CASSPGTAIGQPQHF. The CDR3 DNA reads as TGTGCCAGCAGCCCCGGGACAGCCATCGGTCAGCCCCAGCATTTT.

The DNA of the CDR3 is TGTGCCAGCAGTCGACAGGGTTCCGGGGAAAAACTGTTTTTT. Residues: CASSRQGSGEKLFF. The chain links TRBV6-5 to TRBJ1-4, with 7 bases lining up with TRBD1. Germline V gives CDR1 MNHEY, CDR2 SVGAGI. The CDR3 has 14 amino acids. The ends lost 5 bases at V and 8 bases at J; junction bases unmatched: 8.

The CDR3 loop is CASSYSTSGNTIYF. The CDR3 coding sequence is TGTGCCAGCAGTTACTCGACCTCTGGAAACACCATATATTTT. The rearrangement joins TRBV6-5 to TRBJ1-3; no clear D. CDR3 length equals 14 residues. Germline values: CDR1 MNHEY, CDR2 SVGAGI. Trimming cost V 0 bases and J 0 bases, with 3 bases left between them.

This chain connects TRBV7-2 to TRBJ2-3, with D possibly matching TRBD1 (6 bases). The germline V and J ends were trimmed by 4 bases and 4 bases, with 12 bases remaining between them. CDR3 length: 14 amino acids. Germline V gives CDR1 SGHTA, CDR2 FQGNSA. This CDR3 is CASSYSRGSDTQYF. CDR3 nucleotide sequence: TGTGCCAGCAGCTACAGCAGGGGATCAGATACGCAGTATTTT. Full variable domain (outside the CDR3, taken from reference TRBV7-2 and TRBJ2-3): GAGVSQSPSNKVTEKGKDVELRCDPISGHTALYWYRQSLGQGLEFLIYFQGNSAPDKSGLPSDRFSAERTGGSVSTLTIQRTQQEDSAVYLCASSYSRGSDTQYFGPGTRLTVL.

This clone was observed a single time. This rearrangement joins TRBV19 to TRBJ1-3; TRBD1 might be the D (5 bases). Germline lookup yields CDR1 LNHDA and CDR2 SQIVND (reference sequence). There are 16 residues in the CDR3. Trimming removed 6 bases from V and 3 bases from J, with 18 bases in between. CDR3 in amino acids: CASRQGTESLGNTIYF. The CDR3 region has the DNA TGTGCCAGTAGGCAAGGGACGGAAAGTCTTGGAAACACCATATATTTT. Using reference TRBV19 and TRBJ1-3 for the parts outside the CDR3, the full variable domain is DGGITQSPKYLFRKEGQNVTLSCEQNLNHDAMYWYRQDPGQGLRLIYYSQIVNDFQKGDIAEGYSVSREKKESFPLTVTSAQKNPTAFYLCASRQGTESLGNTIYFGEGSWLTVV.

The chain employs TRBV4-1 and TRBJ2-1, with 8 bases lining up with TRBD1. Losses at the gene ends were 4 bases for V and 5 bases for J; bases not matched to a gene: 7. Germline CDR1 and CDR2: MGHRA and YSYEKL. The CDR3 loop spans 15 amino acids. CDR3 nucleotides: TGCGCCAGCAGCCTAGACAGGGGCCCCCACAATGAGCAGTTCTTC. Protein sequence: CASSLDRGPHNEQFF.

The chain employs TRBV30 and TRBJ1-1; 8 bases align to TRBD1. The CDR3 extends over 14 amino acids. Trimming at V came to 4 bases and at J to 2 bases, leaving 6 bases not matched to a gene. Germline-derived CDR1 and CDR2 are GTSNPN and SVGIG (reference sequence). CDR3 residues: CAWTPGTGNTEAFF. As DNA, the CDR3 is TGTGCCTGGACCCCCGGGACAGGCAACACTGAAGCTTTCTTT.

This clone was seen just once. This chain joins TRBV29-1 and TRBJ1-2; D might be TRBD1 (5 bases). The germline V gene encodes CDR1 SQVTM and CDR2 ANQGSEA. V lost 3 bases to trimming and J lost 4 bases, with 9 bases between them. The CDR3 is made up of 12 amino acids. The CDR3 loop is CSVELGGYGYTF. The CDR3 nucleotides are TGCAGCGTTGAGTTGGGGGGCTATGGCTACACCTTC.

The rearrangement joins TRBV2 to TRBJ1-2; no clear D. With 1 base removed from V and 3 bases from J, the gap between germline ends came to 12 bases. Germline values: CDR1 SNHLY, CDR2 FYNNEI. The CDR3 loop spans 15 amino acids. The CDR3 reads CASSEDQASYYGYTF. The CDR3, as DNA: TGTGCCAGCAGTGAAGATCAAGCGAGCTACTATGGCTACACCTTC.

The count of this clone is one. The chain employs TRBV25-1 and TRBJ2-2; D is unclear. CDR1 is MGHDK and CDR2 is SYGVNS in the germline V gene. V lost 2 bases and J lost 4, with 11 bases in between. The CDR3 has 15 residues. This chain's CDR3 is CASSEEVAFTGELFF. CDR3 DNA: TGTGCCAGCAGTGAAGAGGTAGCCTTCACCGGGGAGCTGTTTTTT.

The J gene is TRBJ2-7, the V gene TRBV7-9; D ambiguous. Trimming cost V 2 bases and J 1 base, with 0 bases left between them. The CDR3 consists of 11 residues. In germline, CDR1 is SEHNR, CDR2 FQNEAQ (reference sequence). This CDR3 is CASSLSYEQYF. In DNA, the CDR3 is TGTGCCAGCAGCTTATCCTACGAGCAGTACTTC.

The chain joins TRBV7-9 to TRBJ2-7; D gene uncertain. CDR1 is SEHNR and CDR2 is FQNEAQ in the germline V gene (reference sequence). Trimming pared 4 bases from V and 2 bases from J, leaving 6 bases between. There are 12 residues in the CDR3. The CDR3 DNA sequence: TGTGCCAGCAGCTCCTTTACCTACGAGCAGTACTTC. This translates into CASSSFTYEQYF.

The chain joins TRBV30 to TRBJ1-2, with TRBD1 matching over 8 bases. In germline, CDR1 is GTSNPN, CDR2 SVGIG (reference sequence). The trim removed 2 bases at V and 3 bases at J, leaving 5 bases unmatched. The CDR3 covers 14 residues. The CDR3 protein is CAWSQGTGYYGYTF. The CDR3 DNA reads TGTGCCTGGAGTCAAGGGACAGGTTACTATGGCTACACCTTC.

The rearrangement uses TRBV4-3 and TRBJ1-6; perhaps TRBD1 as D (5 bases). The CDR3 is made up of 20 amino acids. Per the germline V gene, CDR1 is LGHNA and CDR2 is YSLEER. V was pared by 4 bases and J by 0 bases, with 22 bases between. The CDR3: CASSLGRRGPLSSYNSPLHF. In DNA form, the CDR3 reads TGCGCCAGCAGCCTCGGGAGGAGGGGACCCCTGAGCTCCTATAATTCACCCCTCCACTTT.

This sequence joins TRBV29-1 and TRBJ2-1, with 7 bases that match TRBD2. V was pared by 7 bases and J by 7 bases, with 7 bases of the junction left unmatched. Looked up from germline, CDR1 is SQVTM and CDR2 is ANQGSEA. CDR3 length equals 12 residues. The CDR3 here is CSAERGDNEQFF. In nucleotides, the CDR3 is TGCAGCGCCGAACGGGGGGATAATGAGCAGTTCTTC.

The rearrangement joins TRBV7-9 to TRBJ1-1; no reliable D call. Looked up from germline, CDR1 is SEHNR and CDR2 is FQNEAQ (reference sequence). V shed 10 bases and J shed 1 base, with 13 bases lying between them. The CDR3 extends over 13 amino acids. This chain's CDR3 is CATSPRGNTEAFF. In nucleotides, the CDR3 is TGTGCCACATCTCCGAGAGGGAACACTGAAGCTTTCTTT. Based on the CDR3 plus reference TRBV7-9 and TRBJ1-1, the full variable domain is DTGVSQNPRHKITKRGQNVTFRCDPISEHNRLYWYRQTLGQGPEFLTYFQNEAQLEKSRLLSDRFSAERPKGSFSTLEIQRTEQGDSAMYLCATSPRGNTEAFFGQGTRLTVV.

CDR3 sequence: CASSLASDTGGFSGELFF. The CDR3, as DNA: TGTGCCAGCAGTTTAGCGTCCGACACAGGGGGTTTTTCCGGGGAGCTGTTTTTT. The genes are TRBV28 and TRBJ2-2; 8 bases agree with TRBD1. Germline V gives CDR1 MDHEN, CDR2 SYDVKM. J was trimmed by 6 bases and V by 2 bases; bases with no gene match: 14. This CDR3 is built from 18 residues.

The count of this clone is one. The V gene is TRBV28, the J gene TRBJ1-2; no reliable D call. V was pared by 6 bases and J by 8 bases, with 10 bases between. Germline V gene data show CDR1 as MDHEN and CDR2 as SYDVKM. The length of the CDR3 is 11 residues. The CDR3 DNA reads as TGTGCCAGCAGCGCCTACGGAGGCTACACCTTC. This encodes CASSAYGGYTF.